A single sample is the source of the 26 T cell receptor beta chains below, sequenced in a study of blood T cell repertoires in COVID-19. Assay used: immunoSEQ multiplex PCR; TCRdb lists only in-frame clones, some missing. The top ten hold about 9.1% of the sample, which has 190,000 or so clones, around 82% seen once. Specimen: peripheral blood. All receptors derive from an elderly woman with acute or convalescent COVID-19.

The rearrangement uses TRBV23-1 and TRBJ1-1; no definite D call. TRBV23-1 carries the ORF label, with uncertain function. CDR3 length: 15 amino acids. Trimming removed 7 bases at V and 4 bases at J, with 19 bases between. CDR3 DNA: TGCGCCAGCAACCCAGCGGGAGGGAAGAGCACTGAAGCTTTCTTT. It translates to CASNPAGGKSTEAFF.

This clone was counted between two and nine times. The rearrangement links TRBV2 to TRBJ1-1; a possible D gene is TRBD1 (6 bases). CDR1 and CDR2 from the germline V gene are SNHLY and FYNNEI. The CDR3 length is 15 residues. V lost 6 bases, J lost 2 bases, and 16 bases lay in between. Here the CDR3 DNA reads TGTGCCAGCAGGCAGGGGAGGGGCCTAAACACTGAAGCTTTCTTT. Translating gives CASRQGRGLNTEAFF. The whole variable domain, remainder taken from reference TRBV2 and TRBJ1-1, is EPEVTQTPSHQVTQMGQEVILRCVPISNHLYFYWYRQILGQKVEFLVSFYNNEISEKSEIFDDQFSVERPDGSNFTLKIRSTKLEDSAMYFCASRQGRGLNTEAFFGQGTRLTVV.

The chain combines TRBV19 with TRBJ1-1; D is unclear. The V end was cut by 3 bases, the J end by 1 base, with 9 bases between. The CDR3 spans 14 residues. The germline V gene encodes CDR1 LNHDA and CDR2 SQIVND (reference sequence). Here the CDR3 DNA reads TGTGCCAGTAGTATTGGGCCTTCGAACACTGAAGCTTTCTTT. Translation: CASSIGPSNTEAFF.

The chain couples TRBV14 to TRBJ1-5, with no clear D. There are 14 residues in the CDR3. Germline loops: CDR1 SGHDN, CDR2 FVKESK. V dropped 1 base and J dropped 9 bases, with 13 bases sitting between them. In DNA form, the CDR3 reads TGTGCCAGCAGCCAAGGTACCGTTGGGCTGCCCCAGCATTTT. Translating it yields CASSQGTVGLPQHF.

This clone was counted once. Here the CDR3 DNA reads TGTGCCAGCAGCCTCCGGGACAGTGGAAACACCATATATTTT. Translation: CASSLRDSGNTIYF. This chain connects TRBV6-2 or TRBV6-3 to TRBJ1-3, with 7 positions matching TRBD1. CDR3 size: 14 residues. V shed 6 bases and J 3 bases; nucleotides not matched to a gene: 5. In germline, CDR1 is MNHEY, CDR2 SVGEGT.

V and J are TRBV28 and TRBJ1-3; D perhaps matches TRBD1 (5 bases). V was pared by 6 bases and J by 0 bases, with 9 bases between. The germline CDR1 and CDR2 sequences are MDHEN and SYDVKM. The CDR3 covers 14 residues. The CDR3 bases are TGTGCCAGCAGATCCGGGGGCTCTGGAAACACCATATATTTT. This sequence encodes CASRSGGSGNTIYF.

The CDR3 spells CASSSGLPGQYF. CDR3 DNA sequence: TGTGCCAGCAGCTCCGGACTACCTGGGCAGTATTTT. J is TRBJ2-3 and V is TRBV5-6; D is possibly TRBD2 (6 bases). CDR1 SGHDT and CDR2 YYEEEE come from the germline V gene. The length of the CDR3 is 12 residues. With 3 bases removed from V and 11 bases from J, the gap between germline ends came to 13 bases.

This clone is a singleton in its sample. This CDR3 is CASSTDRARTGELFF. CDR3 coding DNA: TGTGCCAGCAGTACCGACAGGGCACGCACCGGGGAGCTGTTTTTT. The chain is built from TRBV2 and TRBJ2-2; 7 bases align to TRBD1. The junction had 7 bases not matched to a gene; V was cut back by 5 bases and J by 4 bases. This CDR3 is 15 amino acids long. CDR1 is SNHLY, CDR2 FYNNEI, per germline.

The gene calls are TRBV27 and TRBJ1-6; a possible D gene is TRBD1 (6 bases). The V end was cut by 5 bases, the J end by 10 bases, with 15 bases between. Germline V CDR1 and CDR2: MNHEY, SMNVEV (reference sequence). CDR3 size: 14 residues. CDR3: CASSIPQGRSPLHF. The CDR3 region has the DNA TGTGCCAGCAGTATTCCACAGGGTCGGTCACCCCTCCACTTT.

This clone was picked up a small number of times. V is TRBV12-3 or TRBV12-4 and J is TRBJ1-2; 7 bases line up with TRBD1. Trimming at V came to 6 bases and at J to 10 bases, leaving 8 bases not matched to a gene. CDR3 size: 12 residues. CDR3 sequence: CASSSPGQVYTF. The CDR3 DNA follows: TGTGCCAGCAGCTCGCCAGGACAGGTCTACACCTTC.

CDR3 residues: CASSSPTAGALHF. Here the CDR3 DNA reads TGTGCCAGCAGCTCCCCGACAGCTGGCGCCCTCCACTTT. V gene TRBV7-2 combines with J gene TRBJ1-6; a possible D gene is TRBD1 (5 bases). The CDR3 is 13 amino acids. Germline CDR1 SGHTA, CDR2 FQGNSA. Trimming stripped 4 bases from V and 14 bases from J, with 15 bases between.

This chain uses TRBV6-5 with TRBJ2-3, with 9 bases fitting TRBD2. J was trimmed by 0 bases and V by 6 bases; bases with no gene match: 4. CDR3 length: 15 residues. Germline V gene sequence: CDR1 MNHEY, CDR2 SVGAGI. Written as DNA, the CDR3 is TGTGCCAGCAGGGGACTAGCACATAGCACAGATACGCAGTATTTT. Residues: CASRGLAHSTDTQYF.

The V call is TRBV7-6, the J call TRBJ2-2, with D unresolved. Trimming removed 1 base at V and 1 base at J, with 4 bases between. Germline V gives CDR1 SGHVS, CDR2 FNYEAQ. CDR3 length: 14 amino acids. CDR3 sequence: CASSLVENTGELFF. The DNA of the CDR3 is TGTGCCAGCAGCTTAGTAGAGAACACCGGGGAGCTGTTTTTT.

This rearrangement joins TRBV9 to TRBJ1-2, with D possibly being TRBD1 (5 bases). This CDR3 spans 13 amino acids. Trimming pared 0 bases from V and 3 bases from J, leaving 6 bases between. The germline CDR1 and CDR2 sequences are SGDLS and YYNGEE. The CDR3 sequence: CASSVVGDYGYTF. CDR3 nucleotides: TGTGCCAGCAGCGTAGTAGGGGACTATGGCTACACCTTC. Together with reference TRBV9 and TRBJ1-2, the CDR3 gives the full variable domain: DSGVTQTPKHLITATGQRVTLRCSPRSGDLSVYWYQQSLDQGLQFLIQYYNGEERAKGNILERFSAQQFPDLHSELNLSSLELGDSALYFCASSVVGDYGYTFGSGTRLTVV.

This chain joins TRBV6-5 and TRBJ1-4, with TRBD1 identical over 7 bases. V dropped 5 bases and J dropped 6; count of bases not matched to a gene: 6. Germline assignment: CDR1 MNHEY and CDR2 SVGAGI. The CDR3 loop spans 14 amino acids. This CDR3 reads CASSRTGGYEKLFF. The CDR3 nucleotides read TGTGCCAGCAGTAGGACAGGAGGGTATGAAAAACTGTTTTTT.

The gene calls are TRBV5-4 and TRBJ2-1; 11 bases fit TRBD2. The CDR3 has 19 amino acids. The J segment lost 0 bases and the V segment lost 4 bases, leaving 12 bases of the junction unmatched. Germline V CDR1 and CDR2: SGHNT, YYREEE (reference sequence). This CDR3 is CASSPAPSGGPSSYNEQFF. CDR3 in DNA: TGTGCCAGCAGCCCCGCCCCTAGCGGGGGGCCTAGCTCCTACAATGAGCAGTTCTTC.

The rearrangement links TRBV19 to TRBJ2-2, with 9 bases identical to TRBD2. CDR3 length: 17 residues. After removal of 5 bases from V and 7 bases from J, the junction contained 14 bases not matched to a gene. Per the germline V gene, CDR1 is LNHDA and CDR2 is SQIVND (reference sequence). The CDR3, as DNA: TGTGCCAGTAGTCTCCTCACCCCGCGGGGGGGCGGCGGGGAGCTGTTTTTT. It encodes CASSLLTPRGGGGELFF. The variable domain in full, completed from reference TRBV19 and TRBJ2-2, reads DGGITQSPKYLFRKEGQNVTLSCEQNLNHDAMYWYRQDPGQGLRLIYYSQIVNDFQKGDIAEGYSVSREKKESFPLTVTSAQKNPTAFYLCASSLLTPRGGGGELFFGEGSRLTVL.

This chain connects TRBV27 to TRBJ1-1; 9 bases are shared with TRBD1. V gave up 6 bases and J gave up 4 bases; unmatched junction bases: 6. Germline V gene sequence: CDR1 MNHEY, CDR2 SMNVEV (reference sequence). The CDR3 extends over 14 amino acids. CDR3 loop: CASRGQGRGTEAFF. CDR3 in DNA: TGTGCCAGCAGGGGACAGGGCCGGGGCACTGAAGCTTTCTTT.

This chain connects TRBV9 to TRBJ1-2; D perhaps matches TRBD1 (6 bases). V lost 2 bases and J lost 2, with 7 bases in between. The CDR3 runs 13 residues. CDR1 is SGDLS, CDR2 YYNGEE, per germline. CDR3 loop: CASSVGQNYGYTF. The CDR3 nucleotides read TGTGCCAGCAGCGTTGGACAGAACTATGGCTACACCTTC.

The gene calls are TRBV28 and TRBJ2-3; weak D call: TRBD2 (5 bases). Trimming removed 2 bases from V and 9 bases from J, with 12 bases in between. This CDR3 has 13 residues. Germline CDR1 and CDR2: MDHEN and SYDVKM. CDR3 nucleotide sequence: TGTGCCAGCAGTTTACGGGGAGCTGGGACGCAGTATTTT. Its translation is CASSLRGAGTQYF.

V is TRBV13 and J is TRBJ2-2; 11 bases match TRBD2. After removal of 5 bases from V and 3 bases from J, the junction contained 17 bases not matched to a gene. This CDR3 is 20 amino acids long. Germline CDR1 is PRHDT and CDR2 is FYEKMQ (reference sequence). CDR3 in amino acids: CASSLRASGRPHRYTGELFF. Here the CDR3 DNA reads TGTGCCAGCAGCCTGAGGGCTAGCGGGAGGCCCCACAGGTACACCGGGGAGCTGTTTTTT.

This clone is a singleton in its sample. The chain joins TRBV5-8 to TRBJ2-1, with TRBD2 as a possible D gene (6 bases). Germline V gives CDR1 SGHTS, CDR2 YDEGEE. There are 15 residues in the CDR3. V dropped 7 bases and J dropped 0 bases, with 14 bases sitting between them. The CDR3 reads CASRREVSSYNEQFF. Here the CDR3 DNA reads TGTGCCAGCCGCAGGGAGGTAAGCTCCTACAATGAGCAGTTCTTC.

This clone was seen a single time. The chain couples TRBV7-8 to TRBJ2-1; TRBD2 aligns across 10 bases. The CDR3 is made up of 14 amino acids. Germline CDR1 SGHVS, CDR2 FQNEAQ. The junction had 6 bases not matched to a gene; V was cut back by 4 bases and J by 9 bases. The DNA for the CDR3 is TGTGCCAGCAGCTACCTAGCGGGGGAGGGTGAGCAGTTCTTC. Amino acid sequence: CASSYLAGEGEQFF.

The chain uses TRBV5-8 and TRBJ2-7, with 9 positions matching TRBD1. This CDR3 is 14 amino acids long. With 5 bases clipped from V and 3 bases from J, the junction kept 6 bases outside the gene matches. Germline V lookup: CDR1 SGHTS, CDR2 YDEGEE. The DNA for the CDR3 is TGTGCCAGCAGATCAGACAGGGGGGTCTACGAGCAGTACTTC. Encoded protein: CASRSDRGVYEQYF.

This clone appeared once. This chain connects TRBV9 to TRBJ2-6, with 11 bases that match TRBD1. The CDR3 is 18 residues long. CDR1 and CDR2 (germline): SGDLS, YYNGEE. V lost 2 bases to trimming and J lost 3 bases; unmatched junction nucleotides: 7. Here the CDR3 reads CASSVPPGQGVGANVLTF. The CDR3 DNA follows: TGTGCCAGCAGCGTCCCTCCGGGACAGGGGGTTGGGGCCAACGTCCTGACTTTC.

V gene TRBV5-5 combines with J gene TRBJ1-2; 12 nucleotides match TRBD1. Trimming at V came to 4 bases and at J to 5 bases, leaving 12 bases not matched to a gene. This CDR3 is built from 17 residues. The germline CDR1 and CDR2 sequences are SGHKS and YYEKEE (reference sequence). CDR3 sequence: CASSARDRGPSGYGYTF. Written as DNA, the CDR3 is TGTGCCAGCAGCGCCCGGGACAGGGGGCCCTCTGGGTATGGCTACACCTTC.